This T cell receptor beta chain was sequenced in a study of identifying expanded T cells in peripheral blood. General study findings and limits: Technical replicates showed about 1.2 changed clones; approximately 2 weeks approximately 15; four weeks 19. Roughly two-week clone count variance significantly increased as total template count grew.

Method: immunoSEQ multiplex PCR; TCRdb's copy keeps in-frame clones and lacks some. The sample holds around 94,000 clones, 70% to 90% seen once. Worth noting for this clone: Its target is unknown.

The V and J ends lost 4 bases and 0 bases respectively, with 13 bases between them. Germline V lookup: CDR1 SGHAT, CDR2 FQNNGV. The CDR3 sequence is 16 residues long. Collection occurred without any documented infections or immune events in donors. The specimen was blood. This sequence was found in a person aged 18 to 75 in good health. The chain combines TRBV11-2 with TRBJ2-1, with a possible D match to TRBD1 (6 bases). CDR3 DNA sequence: TGTGCCAGCAGCTCCCCCAGGGGCGACTCCTACAATGAGCAGTTCTTC. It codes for CASSSPRGDSYNEQFF.